These T cell receptor beta chains were read from a single sample in a study of cytomegalovirus exposure and HLA in healthy donors. Method: immunoSEQ multiplex PCR; TCRdb's copy keeps in-frame clones and lacks some. The sample yields 150,000 to 200,000 clones, around four fifths seen once. Sequenced: PBMCs. These receptor sequences come from a male donor in good health and CMV-seronegative. Both conserved end residues are part of each CDR3. A D gene is named only where the DNA matches it firmly. Expanded clones are given a class, and other clones once, few, many or no size at all.

cdr3_length d_call j_call v_call clone_size cdr3_nt cdr3_aa
14 TRBD1 TRBJ2-1 TRBV12-5 few TGTGCTAGTGGGACAGGGAGCTCCTACAATGAGCAGTTCTTC CASGTGSSYNEQFF
14 NA TRBJ2-3 TRBV27 NA TGTGCCAGCAGTTTATCGGGGCAGGAAGATACGCAGTATTTT CASSLSGQEDTQYF
16 NA TRBJ2-3 TRBV25-1 NA TGTGCCAGCAGCCAAGGCGGCAGCAACCACCGAGATACGCAGTATTTT CASSQGGSNHRDTQYF
14 NA TRBJ1-4 TRBV6-5 NA TGTGCCAGCAGATTACAGGGTGCCAATGAAAAACTGTTTTTT CASRLQGANEKLFF
14 TRBD1 TRBJ1-1 TRBV6-1 NA TGTGCCAGCAGTGACAGGGGGCCGAGGTCTGAAGCTTTCTTT CASSDRGPRSEAFF
16 TRBD1 TRBJ1-4 TRBV27 once TGTGCCAGCAGTTTGTTTTCAGGGGGTCGTGGCGAAAAACTGTTTTTT CASSLFSGGRGEKLFF
13 NA TRBJ1-3 TRBV5-4 NA TGTGCCAGCAGCTTGGGGGGGGGAACCACCATATATTTT CASSLGGGTTIYF
13 NA TRBJ1-1 TRBV7-9 NA TGTGCCAGCAGCGGACTGATGAACACTGAAGCTTTCTTT CASSGLMNTEAFF
12 NA TRBJ2-2 TRBV5-4 NA TGTGCCAGCAGCGGGGGGTTCGGGGAGCTGTTTTTT CASSGGFGELFF
12 TRBD1 TRBJ2-7 TRBV2 NA TGTGCCAGCAGTAGACAGGGTTACGAGCAGTACTTC CASSRQGYEQYF
16 NA TRBJ2-7 TRBV4-2 NA TGTGCCAGCAGCCAAGAGATTATCGGGAGAAGCTACGAGCAGTACTTC CASSQEIIGRSYEQYF
16 NA TRBJ2-5 TRBV6-5 NA TGTGCCAGCAGTTACTCTGGCCCAGGCTCCCTGGAGACCCAGTACTTC CASSYSGPGSLETQYF
13 NA TRBJ1-5 TRBV7-2 NA TGTGCCAGCAGCTTGCCAGGCTCGGAATCCCAGCATTTT CASSLPGSESQHF
15 TRBD1 TRBJ2-5 TRBV29-1 NA TGCAGCGTTGTCGGAGGACAGGGCACCCAAGAGACCCAGTACTTC CSVVGGQGTQETQYF
14 NA TRBJ1-1 TRBV5-6 NA TGTGCCAGCAGCTTGAAGCCCGGCGGGACTGAAGCTTTCTTT CASSLKPGGTEAFF
18 TRBD2 TRBJ2-3 TRBV2 once TGTGCCAGCAGTGTTGGCCTAGCGGGGGGGCCTAGCACAGATACGCAGTATTTT CASSVGLAGGPSTDTQYF
14 TRBD1 TRBJ2-2 TRBV6-1 NA TGTGCCAGCAGGGACAGGACGAACACCGGGGAGCTGTTTTTT CASRDRTNTGELFF
15 NA TRBJ2-1 TRBV27 few TGTGCCAGCAGCCCTAAGGGGGTGAGTAGGCATGAGCAGTTCTTC CASSPKGVSRHEQFF
16 TRBD1 TRBJ2-1 TRBV4-2 NA TGTGCCAGCAGCCAAACCGACAGGGACTCCTACAATGAGCAGTTCTTC CASSQTDRDSYNEQFF
17 NA TRBJ2-1 TRBV4-3 NA TGCGCCAGCAGCCAAGATAGGACGGGGGAGGGGGGGAATGAGCAGTTCTTC CASSQDRTGEGGNEQFF
14 TRBD1 TRBJ2-5 TRBV7-2 NA TGTGCCAGCTGGACAGGACAGTACCAAGAGACCCAGTACTTC CASWTGQYQETQYF
15 NA TRBJ2-4 TRBV19 NA TGTGCCAGTAGTACCGACGACGGAGGGCGGAACATTCAGTACTTC CASSTDDGGRNIQYF
14 TRBD2 TRBJ2-3 TRBV30 NA TGTGCCTGGAGTCTAGCGGGGGCCGGGGATACGCAGTATTTT CAWSLAGAGDTQYF